This T cell receptor beta chain was sequenced in a study of PD-1 blockade in classical Hodgkin lymphoma. Study-level results: Healthy donors reportedly exceeded newly diagnosed patients in baseline TCR diversity.

As regards this clone: Its antigen is undetermined.

Germline lookup yields CDR1 MDHEN and CDR2 SYDVKM. V lost 1 base and J 9 bases, leaving 10 bases between the germline ends. The CDR3 extends over 12 amino acids. Time point reported: newly diagnosed, previously untreated cHL patient sample. Thawed PBMCs were the source of CD4+ T cells, purified by magnetic negative selection. Untreated, newly diagnosed classical Hodgkin lymphoma PBMCs were comparators. Repertoires were generated with immunoSEQ multiplex PCR, while TCRdb's copy carries only in-frame clones and drops some. The table includes tens of thousands of clones, around 92% detected once. The chain links TRBV28 to TRBJ2-7; a possible D gene is TRBD2 (6 bases). Sequences were obtained from CD4+ T cells from blood. The source is a human donor with classical Hodgkin lymphoma. In nucleotides, the CDR3 is TGTGCCAGCAGTTTATCCACCGGGGGGCAGTACTTC. The encoded protein is CASSLSTGGQYF. The full variable domain, completed using reference TRBV28 and TRBJ2-7, is DVKVTQSSRYLVKRTGEKVFLECVQDMDHENMFWYRQDPGLGLRLIYFSYDVKMKEKGDIPEGYSVSREKKERFSLILESASTNQTSMYLCASSLSTGGQYFGPGTRLTVT.